One sample yielded the 25 T cell receptor beta chains listed below, sequenced in a study of monozygotic twins with inflammatory bowel disease. From the 5' RACE reads, TCRdb lists one entry per CDR3 protein and no DNA. The sample data list about 380,000 distinct CDR3 sequences. Sequenced material: blood. Source of these receptors: a human donor with ulcerative colitis or Crohn's disease, or a healthy co-twin of an affected twin (not recorded which).

This chain joins TRBV7-2 and TRBJ2-5; the TCRdb call, TRBD1, lacks DNA for checking. The germline gives CDR1 SGHTA, CDR2 FQGNSA. The CDR3 spans 15 residues. The CDR3 here is CASSPDRARGETQYF.

The gene calls are TRBV25-1 and TRBJ2-1; TCRdb picks TRBD1, but there is no DNA to check that call. The germline V gene encodes CDR1 MGHDK and CDR2 SYGVNS. This CDR3 comprises 16 residues. The CDR3 sequence: CASSEYGGGAPHEQFF.

The chain has TRBV20-1 and TRBJ1-4; checking the TCRdb D call of TRBD1 is not possible without DNA. CDR3 length: 16 amino acids. CDR1 and CDR2 from the germline V gene are DFQATT and SNEGSKA (reference sequence). The CDR3 loop reads CSARDRYRGRGEKLFF.

This rearrangement joins TRBV20-1 to TRBJ2-3; TCRdb gives TRBD2 as the D gene, but with no DNA this cannot be confirmed. The CDR3 spans 16 residues. Germline V gene sequence: CDR1 DFQATT, CDR2 SNEGSKA (reference sequence). The CDR3 loop is CSAPPEGTGYTDTQYF.

The rearrangement uses TRBV4-1 and TRBJ2-1; TCRdb lists TRBD2, though no DNA is available to test this call. The germline V gene has CDR1 MGHRA and CDR2 YSYEKL. The CDR3 consists of 17 residues. CDR3: CASSQDRTSGLYNEQFF.

This rearrangement joins TRBV15 to TRBJ2-1; TCRdb's D call of TRBD2 is untestable without DNA. This CDR3 comprises 15 residues. Germline lookup yields CDR1 LNHNV and CDR2 YYDKDF (reference sequence). The CDR3 protein is CATSGGSGGAHEQFF.

The chain uses TRBV20-1 and TRBJ1-4; TCRdb's D call of TRBD1 is untestable without DNA. The CDR3 has 12 amino acids. Germline V gene data show CDR1 as DFQATT and CDR2 as SNEGSKA (reference sequence). The CDR3 here is CSASPGGGKLFF.

The gene calls are TRBV4-1 and TRBJ2-2; the TCRdb call, TRBD1, lacks DNA for checking. The germline CDR1 and CDR2 sequences are MGHRA and YSYEKL. The CDR3 has 16 residues. The CDR3 here is CASSQVRQGVTGELFF.

The chain joins TRBV6-1 to TRBJ1-1. The CDR3 is made up of 12 amino acids. The V gene's germline CDR1 is MNHNS and CDR2 SASEGT. The CDR3 sequence is CASKLLNTEAFF.

This sequence joins TRBV27 and TRBJ1-1. CDR1 and CDR2 (germline): MNHEY, SMNVEV (reference sequence). The CDR3 covers 15 residues. CDR3 loop: CASSWSTVMNTEAFF.

V usage is TRBV25-1 and J usage is TRBJ1-2. The CDR3 is made up of 14 amino acids. Germline-derived CDR1 and CDR2 are MGHDK and SYGVNS. The CDR3: CASTNSGPFYGYTF.

J is TRBJ1-2 and V is TRBV5-5; lacking DNA, the TRBD1 call made by TCRdb goes unchecked. Looked up from germline, CDR1 is SGHKS and CDR2 is YYEKEE (reference sequence). This CDR3 has 15 residues. The CDR3 protein is CASSPDSGDGYGYTF. The entire variable domain, with the rest obtained from reference TRBV5-5 and TRBJ1-2, is as follows: DAGVTQSPTHLIKTRGQQVTLRCSPISGHKSVSWYQQVLGQGPQFIFQYYEKEERGRGNFPDRFSARQFPNYSSELNVNALLLGDSALYLCASSPDSGDGYGYTFGSGTRLTVV.

V usage is TRBV12-3 or TRBV12-4 and J usage is TRBJ2-7; TCRdb's assignment of TRBD1 cannot be checked, as there is no DNA. This CDR3 is 14 amino acids long. The CDR3 protein is CASSLTGGENEQYF.

The gene calls are TRBV7-2 and TRBJ1-2; TCRdb's assignment of TRBD1 cannot be checked, as there is no DNA. The CDR3 runs 12 residues. Germline V CDR1 and CDR2: SGHTA, FQGNSA. CDR3 region: CASSLGRGGYTF.

J is TRBJ2-5 and V is TRBV7-2. This CDR3 region has 16 residues. CDR1 SGHTA and CDR2 FQGNSA come from the germline V gene. The CDR3 sequence is CASSLAPASYQETQYF.

The chain recombines TRBV24-1 with TRBJ2-2; TCRdb proposes TRBD1, but this gene call is untestable without DNA. This CDR3 contains 17 residues. CDR1 is KGHDR, CDR2 SFDVKD, per germline. The CDR3 sequence: CATSSGTGGFGTGELFF.

The CDR3 reads CATSDPGQGYTGELFF. V and J are TRBV24-1 and TRBJ2-2; TCRdb reports TRBD1, a call that lacks DNA to check it against. The CDR3 has 16 amino acids. Germline values: CDR1 KGHDR, CDR2 SFDVKD.

The chain is built from TRBV5-1 and TRBJ2-3; checking the TCRdb D call of TRBD2 is not possible without DNA. This CDR3 has 15 residues. Looked up from germline, CDR1 is SGHRS and CDR2 is YFSETQ. CDR3: CASSLRAGSTDTQYF.

V is TRBV7-2 and J is TRBJ2-1; TCRdb's D call of TRBD1 is untestable without DNA. Looked up from germline, CDR1 is SGHTA and CDR2 is FQGNSA. The CDR3 has 15 residues. The CDR3 region is CASSLDRGLSNEQFF.

The chain couples TRBV6-5 to TRBJ2-7; TCRdb names TRBD1, which stays unverified in the absence of DNA. This CDR3 has 16 residues. Germline V lookup: CDR1 MNHEY, CDR2 SVGAGI. This chain's CDR3 is CASSYRDRGSSYEQYF.

This chain joins TRBV28 and TRBJ2-2; TCRdb's D call of TRBD1 is untestable without DNA. The germline gives CDR1 MDHEN, CDR2 SYDVKM. This CDR3 contains 15 residues. The CDR3 loop is CASSLFRGRPGELFF.

This chain uses TRBV5-1 with TRBJ1-1; TCRdb's D gene call, TRBD1, goes unchecked for lack of DNA. This CDR3 spans 13 amino acids. The germline V gene has CDR1 SGHRS and CDR2 YFSETQ. The CDR3 is CASSLPTGVEAFF.

The chain has TRBV4-2 and TRBJ1-5; absent DNA, TCRdb's TRBD1 call cannot be checked. Germline V CDR1 and CDR2: LGHNA, YNFKEQ. CDR3 length: 16 amino acids. CDR3 sequence: CASSQLGQGDFQPQHF.

CDR3 region: CASSGGGQGNTIYF. The chain joins TRBV5-1 to TRBJ1-3; the TCRdb call, TRBD1, lacks DNA for checking. The length of the CDR3 is 14 residues. From germline, CDR1 is SGHRS and CDR2 YFSETQ.

V usage is TRBV12-3 or TRBV12-4 and J usage is TRBJ1-5. The CDR3 extends over 17 amino acids. The CDR3 here is CASSLRRALDSNQPQHF.